The present entry profiles one T cell receptor (beta chain) with its context. This clonotype was seen a single time. Its antigen is unknown. Qualities for individual bases were not recorded, and no much larger clone is one base off. One read provides weak support. This sample is part of a study of T cells in Graves' hyperthyroidism and ophthalmopathy (dated by TCRdb to the late 2010s). For context, the study as a whole: Peripheral blood samples were taken at initial diagnosis, before any treatment was given. After sampling, hyperthyroidism patients received methimazole starting at 30 mg daily, and ophthalmopathy patients received high-dose intravenous methylprednisolone. According to the paper, TCR Vbeta CDR3 sequencing was carried out on approximately 140 peripheral blood samples, which came from some 41 ophthalmopathy, 75 or so hyperthyroidism and roughly 17 progressor patients. Prospective prediction of ophthalmopathy was tested in an independent validation cohort of fewer than 20 hyperthyroidism patients and 17 patients who later progressed to ophthalmopathy. To identify TCR V-J signatures that set the groups apart, the researchers used a discovery cohort of 95 to 100 patients, made up of around 42 with Graves' ophthalmopathy and around 58 with stable Graves' hyperthyroidism. The roughly 94 discovery patients were randomly split 7:3 into training and test sets. In addition, the study compared T-cell repertoires in thyroid tissue and in blood from a handful of Graves' hyperthyroidism patients. Results the study describes overall, beyond this receptor: No statistical method was used to fix the sample size in advance, and group allocation was not hidden from the investigators. During validation, the model predicted progression to ophthalmopathy a median of roughly 7.1 months ahead of onset, with around 71% sensitivity and almost 75% specificity. A 13 V-J signature model separated ophthalmopathy from stable hyperthyroidism, with approximately 87% sensitivity and 81.08% specificity in cross-validation and 80%/75% in testing. Most expanded thyroid clonotypes (frequency above 0.001) were also found in blood, which suggests that blood repertoires may mirror thyroid immune responses.

In the germline V gene (reference sequence), CDR1 corresponds to MNHEY and CDR2 to SMNVEV. V is trimmed back by 1 base and J by 3 bases, and the junction contains 5 bases that no gene match accounts for. From cysteine to phenylalanine, the CDR3 is 16 amino acids long. The CDR3 DNA has 48 bases and is translated from base 1. The TCR beta CDR3 regions were amplified from the RNA transcripts. The TCR CDR3 was subjected to a first round of RT-PCR using the HTBI primer set and the Qiagen OneStep RT-PCR kit. Libraries were constructed in a second round of multiplex PCR, after which size selection and purification were carried out. The libraries were sequenced on an Illumina HiSeq2000 using paired-end 100 bp reads. In the paper's pipeline: SOAPnuke was used to process the raw data, with reads discarded if the reads contained adapters or uncalled bases, had a mean Phred below 15, or lacked an exact constant-primer or identifier match. High-quality paired reads were merged with COPE v1.2.5, and unique nucleotide sequences were defined as clonotypes. MiTCR v1.1 was used to align the clonotypes against IMGT TRBV, TRBD and TRBJ reference segments. Only V-J combinations with frequency above 0.0001, covering about 99% of repertoires, were analysed. A TCS score was defined as the ratio between F50 (clonal expansion) and ExV (chaos), using BLOSUM62-based TCRdist between CDR3 peptides within each V-J. Welch's t-statistics and random forest reduced around 520 V-J features to fewer than 15, which were used in a naive Bayes classifier (R e1071). The public reads were reanalyzed by TCRdb: fastp trimming at Q25, MiXCR alignment, in-frame beta chains only. Identical CDR3 protein sequences are pooled into one entry, listed with their most common genes and DNA. TCRdb, not the original authors, processed these V and J calls. Counted in this sample were hundreds of thousands of distinct CDR3 sequences; 15% to 20% of them appeared once. The ten most abundant clones make up 47% of the sample.

Ophthalmopathy patients had moderately to severely active disease, Clinical Activity Score of at least 3, NOSPECS grade of at least 4, and duration under 3 months. Any patient with an uncontrolled infection, another autoimmune disease, pregnancy or lactation was excluded. Clinical symptoms, serum thyroxine and TRAb, thyroid ultrasound, and orbital computed tomography formed the basis for the diagnoses. Ficoll-Paque density gradient centrifugation was used to isolate PBMCs from approximately 11 ml of fresh peripheral blood. Total RNA was extracted using Trizol reagent, and RNA quality was assessed on an Agilent 2100 Bioanalyzer.

This receptor was identified in a man between 35 and 55 years old with Graves' ophthalmopathy. Sequenced input: blood. In this chain, TRBV27 is recombined with TRBJ2-2; TRBD2 matches 7 bases in the middle. DNA sequence: TGTGCCAGCAGTTTATGGGGAGGGGTAGACACCGGGGAGCTGTTTTTT. Protein translation: CASSLWGGVDTGELFF.